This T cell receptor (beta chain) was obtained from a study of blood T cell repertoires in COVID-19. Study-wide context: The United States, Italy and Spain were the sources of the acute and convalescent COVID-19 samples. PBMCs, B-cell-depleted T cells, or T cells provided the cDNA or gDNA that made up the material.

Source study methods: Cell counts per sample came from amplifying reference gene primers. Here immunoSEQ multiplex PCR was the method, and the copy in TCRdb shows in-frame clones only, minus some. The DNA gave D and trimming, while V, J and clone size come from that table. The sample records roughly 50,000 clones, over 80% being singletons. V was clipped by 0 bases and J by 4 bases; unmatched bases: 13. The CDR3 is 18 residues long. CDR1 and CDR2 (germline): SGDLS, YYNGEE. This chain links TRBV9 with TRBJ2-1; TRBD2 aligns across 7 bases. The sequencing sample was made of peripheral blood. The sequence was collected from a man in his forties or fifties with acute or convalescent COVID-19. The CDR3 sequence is CASSVGGGGPGLYNEQFF. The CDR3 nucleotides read TGTGCCAGCAGCGTAGGGGGAGGCGGGCCGGGACTATACAATGAGCAGTTCTTC.